This T cell receptor (beta chain) comes out of a study of blood T cell repertoires in COVID-19. Study information: In each case, the material was cDNA or gDNA derived from T cells, B-cell-depleted T cells, or PBMCs.

Germline V CDR1 and CDR2: SNHLY, FYNNEI. CDR3 length: 13 amino acids. With V trimmed by 8 bases and J by 6 bases, 3 bases remained unmatched. The assay was immunoSEQ multiplex PCR, and TCRdb's table has in-frame clones only and misses some. This sample has about 45,000 clones, with 69% found just once. The clonotype was recovered from a man aged 80 or over with acute or convalescent COVID-19. Material: peripheral blood. The chain recombines TRBV2 with TRBJ2-1; 11 bases line up with TRBD2. CDR3 protein: CASRLAGPNEQFF. In DNA form, the CDR3 reads TGTGCCAGCCGACTAGCGGGGCCCAATGAGCAGTTCTTC. Full variable domain (missing parts from reference TRBV2 and TRBJ2-1): EPEVTQTPSHQVTQMGQEVILRCVPISNHLYFYWYRQILGQKVEFLVSFYNNEISEKSEIFDDQFSVERPDGSNFTLKIRSTKLEDSAMYFCASRLAGPNEQFFGPGTRLTVL.